The rows below give T cell receptor beta chains drawn from one sample of a study of blood T cell repertoires in COVID-19. Clones were read by immunoSEQ multiplex PCR, and TCRdb kept only the in-frame ones, dropping some. The data show fewer than 70,000 clones, more than 70% seen once. The sample was peripheral blood. These receptors all stem from a middle-aged man with active COVID-19. Each CDR3 is given with its conserved first and last residue. A D gene is named only where the DNA matches it firmly. Not all rows give a size; the values are once, few, many and, for expanded clones, a class.

J gene: TRBJ2-1
clone size: NA
D gene: TRBD2
V gene: TRBV19
CDR3 DNA: TGTGCCAGTAGTATAGCTAGCGGGGTATACAATGAGCAGTTCTTC
CDR3 protein: CASSIASGVYNEQFF

J gene: TRBJ2-7
clone size: NA
D gene: NA
V gene: TRBV30
CDR3 DNA: TGTGCCTGGAGTCCGACCATCCCTGACACCTCCTACGAGCAGTACTTC
CDR3 protein: CAWSPTIPDTSYEQYF

J gene: TRBJ2-2
clone size: once
D gene: NA
V gene: TRBV11-3
CDR3 DNA: TGTGCCAGCAGCCCAAGAGAACAGGGTTACTACGGGGAGCTGTTTTTT
CDR3 protein: CASSPREQGYYGELFF

J gene: TRBJ1-2
clone size: NA
D gene: TRBD1
V gene: TRBV20-1
CDR3 DNA: TGCAGTGCTTCGACAGGGGAGGGCTACACCTTC
CDR3 protein: CSASTGEGYTF

J gene: TRBJ2-7
clone size: NA
D gene: NA
V gene: TRBV5-1
CDR3 DNA: TGCGCCAGCAGCATGGACATATCCTACGAGCAGTACTTC
CDR3 protein: CASSMDISYEQYF

J gene: TRBJ1-2
clone size: once
D gene: TRBD1
V gene: TRBV5-1
CDR3 DNA: TGCGCCAGCCGTAACCGGGACAGGGAGCCCTATGGCTACACCTTC
CDR3 protein: CASRNRDREPYGYTF

J gene: TRBJ2-3
clone size: NA
D gene: TRBD1
V gene: TRBV28
CDR3 DNA: TGTGCCAGCAAGACCGGGACAGACTTCACAGATACGCAGTATTTT
CDR3 protein: CASKTGTDFTDTQYF

J gene: TRBJ1-2
clone size: NA
D gene: NA
V gene: TRBV5-6
CDR3 DNA: TGTGCCAGCAGCGTGCCCGGGCTGGGGGGAAACTATGGCTACACCTTC
CDR3 protein: CASSVPGLGGNYGYTF

J gene: TRBJ2-5
clone size: NA
D gene: NA
V gene: TRBV30
CDR3 DNA: TGTGCCTGGAGTTACTCTCCGGAGACCCAGTACTTC
CDR3 protein: CAWSYSPETQYF

J gene: TRBJ2-2
clone size: NA
D gene: NA
V gene: TRBV5-5
CDR3 DNA: TGTGCCAGCAACCCGGGCAGAGCGGAGAACACCGGGGAGCTGTTTTTT
CDR3 protein: CASNPGRAENTGELFF

J gene: TRBJ2-2
clone size: few
D gene: TRBD1
V gene: TRBV5-6
CDR3 DNA: TGTGCCAGCAGCTTGTTTACAGGGGGGACCGGGGAGCTGTTTTTT
CDR3 protein: CASSLFTGGTGELFF

J gene: TRBJ1-5
clone size: NA
D gene: NA
V gene: TRBV15
CDR3 DNA: TGTGCCACCAGCTTTAGGGAAGGGGTCCCTTCCCTTTATAGCAATCAGCCCCAGCATTTT
CDR3 protein: CATSFREGVPSLYSNQPQHF

J gene: TRBJ2-2
clone size: NA
D gene: TRBD1
V gene: TRBV5-1
CDR3 DNA: TGCGCCAGCAGGAACAGGGGATCCACCGGGGAGCTGTTTTTT
CDR3 protein: CASRNRGSTGELFF

J gene: TRBJ1-1
clone size: few
D gene: NA
V gene: TRBV7-8
CDR3 DNA: TGTGCCAGCAGCTTTGGGGGGAAAGGTGAAGCTTTCTTT
CDR3 protein: CASSFGGKGEAFF

J gene: TRBJ2-7
clone size: NA
D gene: NA
V gene: TRBV5-5
CDR3 DNA: TGTGCCAGCAGCTTGATACTAGGCTACTACGAGCAGTACTTC
CDR3 protein: CASSLILGYYEQYF

J gene: TRBJ2-1
clone size: NA
D gene: NA
V gene: TRBV27
CDR3 DNA: TGTGCCAGCAGCTTCTACCCGCCGGGACTCTATAGCCCCTACAATGAGCAGTTCTTC
CDR3 protein: CASSFYPPGLYSPYNEQFF

J gene: TRBJ2-2
clone size: NA
D gene: TRBD1
V gene: TRBV6-5
CDR3 DNA: TGTGCCAGCAGAAGGGACAGGCTAAACACCGGGGAGCTGTTTTTT
CDR3 protein: CASRRDRLNTGELFF

J gene: TRBJ1-2
clone size: once
D gene: NA
V gene: TRBV3-1/TRBV3-2
CDR3 DNA: TGTGCCAGCAGCCGACGCACTGCGCGGTATGGCTACACCTTC
CDR3 protein: CASSRRTARYGYTF

J gene: TRBJ1-1
clone size: NA
D gene: NA
V gene: TRBV3-1/TRBV3-2
CDR3 DNA: TGTGCCAGCAGCCACTCAGACACTGAAGCTTTCTTT
CDR3 protein: CASSHSDTEAFF

J gene: TRBJ1-1
clone size: NA
D gene: NA
V gene: TRBV12-3/TRBV12-4
CDR3 DNA: TGTGCCAGCAGTGGACAGATGAACACTGAAGCTTTCTTT
CDR3 protein: CASSGQMNTEAFF

J gene: TRBJ2-5
clone size: NA
D gene: TRBD2
V gene: TRBV7-9
CDR3 DNA: TGTGCCAGCAGCCTAGCGGAGGCCTCAGGGACCCAGTACTTC
CDR3 protein: CASSLAEASGTQYF

J gene: TRBJ2-7
clone size: NA
D gene: TRBD1
V gene: TRBV4-2
CDR3 DNA: TGTGCCAGCAGCCAACTAGGGACAGCCGAGCAGTACTTC
CDR3 protein: CASSQLGTAEQYF

J gene: TRBJ2-4
clone size: once
D gene: TRBD1
V gene: TRBV7-9
CDR3 DNA: TGTGCCAGCAGCTTCGACAGGGGGGGAAACATTCAGTACTTC
CDR3 protein: CASSFDRGGNIQYF

J gene: TRBJ1-3
clone size: NA
D gene: TRBD1
V gene: TRBV29-1
CDR3 DNA: TGCAGCGTCCTAGTACAGGGGGCTGGAAACACCATATATTTT
CDR3 protein: CSVLVQGAGNTIYF

J gene: TRBJ1-5
clone size: NA
D gene: NA
V gene: TRBV19
CDR3 DNA: TGTGCCAGTAGTATAGATAGGGGCCAGGGTGACAATCAGCCCCAGCATTTT
CDR3 protein: CASSIDRGQGDNQPQHF

J gene: TRBJ2-7
clone size: NA
D gene: NA
V gene: TRBV6-5
CDR3 DNA: TGTGCCAGCAGTTACTTACACCTCGGAGGCGAGCAGTACTTC
CDR3 protein: CASSYLHLGGEQYF

J gene: TRBJ2-1
clone size: NA
D gene: TRBD2
V gene: TRBV19
CDR3 DNA: TGTGCCAGTAGTACCGGGACTAGCGGGCGCAATGAGCAGTTCTTC
CDR3 protein: CASSTGTSGRNEQFF

J gene: TRBJ2-1
clone size: once
D gene: NA
V gene: TRBV5-1
CDR3 DNA: TGCGCCAGCAGCGCCTGGTTCGCGGGGCCCTCGAATGAGCAGTTCTTC
CDR3 protein: CASSAWFAGPSNEQFF

J gene: TRBJ1-5
clone size: NA
D gene: NA
V gene: TRBV3-1/TRBV3-2
CDR3 DNA: TGTGCCAGCAGCCAAGAGAGCCGGGGAGGCCAGCCCCAGCATTTT
CDR3 protein: CASSQESRGGQPQHF

J gene: TRBJ2-2
clone size: few
D gene: NA
V gene: TRBV9
CDR3 DNA: TGTGCCAGCAGCGTCCAATCGGAGGGGACCGGGGAGCTGTTTTTT
CDR3 protein: CASSVQSEGTGELFF

J gene: TRBJ2-7
clone size: NA
D gene: TRBD1
V gene: TRBV5-1
CDR3 DNA: TGCGCCAGCAGCTTGACACAGGGGGCGCGCGAGCAGTACTTC
CDR3 protein: CASSLTQGAREQYF

J gene: TRBJ1-6
clone size: NA
D gene: TRBD1
V gene: TRBV6-2/TRBV6-3
CDR3 DNA: TGTGCCAGCAGTTACGCGGGACAGGGGACATCACCCCTCCACTTT
CDR3 protein: CASSYAGQGTSPLHF

J gene: TRBJ1-2
clone size: NA
D gene: NA
V gene: TRBV7-2
CDR3 DNA: TGTGCCAGCAGCTTAGTCCCTCAGGGGAGGGACTATGGCTACACCTTC
CDR3 protein: CASSLVPQGRDYGYTF

J gene: TRBJ2-5
clone size: NA
D gene: TRBD2
V gene: TRBV19
CDR3 DNA: TGTGCCAGTAGTCCCCGGACTAGCGGGGGCGGAGAGACCCAGTACTTC
CDR3 protein: CASSPRTSGGGETQYF

J gene: TRBJ2-4
clone size: NA
D gene: NA
V gene: TRBV4-3
CDR3 DNA: TGCGCCAGCAGCCCTACCACGACTAGTCACATTCAGTACTTC
CDR3 protein: CASSPTTTSHIQYF

J gene: TRBJ1-3
clone size: many
D gene: NA
V gene: TRBV27
CDR3 DNA: TGTGCCAGCAGTCCCAATGGGGGCTCAGGAAACACCATATATTTT
CDR3 protein: CASSPNGGSGNTIYF

J gene: TRBJ2-7
clone size: NA
D gene: NA
V gene: TRBV14
CDR3 DNA: TGTGCCAGCAGCCAAGGCTCAGACAGAATCAAGCAGTACTTC
CDR3 protein: CASSQGSDRIKQYF

J gene: TRBJ2-2
clone size: NA
D gene: NA
V gene: TRBV3-1/TRBV3-2
CDR3 DNA: TGTGCCAGCAGCCAAGAACGGAGAGCCGGGGACACCGGGGAGCTGTTTTTT
CDR3 protein: CASSQERRAGDTGELFF

J gene: TRBJ2-1
clone size: NA
D gene: TRBD2
V gene: TRBV4-2
CDR3 DNA: TGTGCCAGCAGAGGACTAGAACCCTACAATGAGCAGTTCTTC
CDR3 protein: CASRGLEPYNEQFF

J gene: TRBJ2-3
clone size: NA
D gene: NA
V gene: TRBV28
CDR3 DNA: TGTGCCAGTTTTCGTCCGGGACTCACAGATACGCAGTATTTT
CDR3 protein: CASFRPGLTDTQYF

J gene: TRBJ1-1
clone size: NA
D gene: TRBD1
V gene: TRBV5-1
CDR3 DNA: TGCGCCAGCAGACCCCAAGAGGACAGGGGGCTTTACACTGAAGCTTTCTTT
CDR3 protein: CASRPQEDRGLYTEAFF

J gene: TRBJ2-1
clone size: NA
D gene: TRBD1
V gene: TRBV5-8
CDR3 DNA: TGTGCCAGCCTATCAGGGGGTTCCTACAATGAGCAGTTCTTC
CDR3 protein: CASLSGGSYNEQFF

J gene: TRBJ1-5
clone size: NA
D gene: TRBD1
V gene: TRBV6-5
CDR3 DNA: TGTGCCAGCAGTTGGGACAGGGGGCTAAGTCAGCCCCAGCATTTT
CDR3 protein: CASSWDRGLSQPQHF

J gene: TRBJ1-1
clone size: NA
D gene: TRBD1
V gene: TRBV9
CDR3 DNA: TGTGCCAGCAGCCGACAGGGCAGTGAAGCTTTCTTT
CDR3 protein: CASSRQGSEAFF

J gene: TRBJ2-5
clone size: once
D gene: TRBD2
V gene: TRBV5-4
CDR3 DNA: TGTGCCAGACTCCGGGGGGTAGAGACCCAGTACTTC
CDR3 protein: CARLRGVETQYF

J gene: TRBJ2-1
clone size: NA
D gene: TRBD2
V gene: TRBV7-2
CDR3 DNA: TGTGCCAGCAGCTTAGACTACGGCGGGAGAATCAATGAGCAGTTCTTC
CDR3 protein: CASSLDYGGRINEQFF

J gene: TRBJ2-2
clone size: NA
D gene: NA
V gene: TRBV5-1
CDR3 DNA: TGCGCCAGCTCCCGGTCGAGAAACACCGGGGAGCTGTTTTTT
CDR3 protein: CASSRSRNTGELFF

J gene: TRBJ1-4
clone size: NA
D gene: NA
V gene: TRBV7-6
CDR3 DNA: TGTGCCAGCAGCTTGAACAGCCCAGGCGTAAAAAATGAAAAACTGTTTTTT
CDR3 protein: CASSLNSPGVKNEKLFF